The 25 T cell receptor beta chains presented below share a single source sample, sequenced in a study of control samples from healthy donors and cancer patients. Sequenced by immunoSEQ multiplex PCR; TCRdb stores in-frame clones only, minus some. This table holds under 130,000 clones, about 80% found once. Sequencing was carried out using blood. All receptors come from a woman aged 45-65 years in good health.

Only one count was recorded for this clone. The chain joins TRBV29-1 to TRBJ2-2; 10 bases match TRBD2. This CDR3 has 13 residues. Germline V gene lookup returns CDR1 SQVTM and CDR2 ANQGSEA. V lost 5 bases and J lost 5; bases outside the gene matches: 2. The CDR3 loop reads CSVRTSGTGELFF. The DNA of the CDR3 is TGCAGCGTTCGGACTAGCGGAACCGGGGAGCTGTTTTTT.

The chain employs TRBV27 and TRBJ2-1; TRBD2 agrees at 9 bases. The germline V gene has CDR1 MNHEY and CDR2 SMNVEV (reference sequence). This CDR3 has 16 amino acids. V lost 6 bases to trimming and J lost 9 bases; unmatched junction nucleotides: 15. CDR3 protein: CASSRDGAGGPGEQFF. In nucleotides, the CDR3 is TGTGCCAGCAGCCGAGATGGGGCGGGGGGGCCGGGTGAGCAGTTCTTC.

The chain links TRBV6-6 to TRBJ2-7; TRBD2 agrees at 11 bases. This CDR3 region has 15 residues. Germline CDR1 is MNHNY and CDR2 is SVGAGI (reference sequence). The V gene end was trimmed by 5 bases and the J gene end by 4 bases; junction bases not matched to a gene: 7. The CDR3 DNA reads as TGTGCCAGCAGTCAACTAGCGGGAGAGCCGTACGAGCAGTACTTC. It is translated as CASSQLAGEPYEQYF.

V gene TRBV15 combines with J gene TRBJ1-1; D possibly corresponds to TRBD1 (5 bases). CDR1 and CDR2 (germline): LNHNV, YYDKDF (reference sequence). V was shortened by 4 bases and J by 2 bases, with 14 bases between the two germline ends. The CDR3 runs 15 residues. The CDR3 nucleotides read TGTGCCACCAGCAACCGGGACGGACGAAACACTGAAGCTTTCTTT. The encoded protein is CATSNRDGRNTEAFF.

The genes are TRBV3-1 (or the pseudogene TRBV3-2) and TRBJ1-1; TRBD1 might be the D (5 bases). There are 15 residues in the CDR3. The V gene lost 4 bases and the J gene lost 5 bases, with 17 bases spanning the gap. Germline values: CDR1 LGHDT, CDR2 YNNKEL (reference sequence). CDR3 amino acids: CASSLPGAAETEAFF. The CDR3 nucleotides are TGTGCCAGCAGCCTTCCCGGGGCGGCGGAGACTGAAGCTTTCTTT.

The chain has TRBV5-1 and TRBJ2-1; a weak D match, TRBD1 (6 bases). Germline V gene data show CDR1 as SGHRS and CDR2 as YFSETQ. CDR3 length equals 16 residues. Trimming removed 0 bases from V and 0 bases from J, with 10 bases in between. The CDR3 region is CASSLGGLSSYNEQFF. DNA of the CDR3: TGCGCCAGCAGCTTGGGGGGGCTTAGCTCCTACAATGAGCAGTTCTTC.

The J gene is TRBJ2-2, the V gene TRBV4-3, with a possible D match to TRBD2 (6 bases). The CDR3 totals 17 residues. The germline V gene has CDR1 LGHNA and CDR2 YSLEER. Trimming took 3 bases from V and 5 from J, leaving 19 bases between them. Here the CDR3 DNA reads TGCGCCAGCAGCCACTTTCCGTCGGTCGGGAGAACCGGGGAGCTGTTTTTT. Amino acids: CASSHFPSVGRTGELFF.

This clone was seen a handful of times. This chain connects TRBV6-6 to TRBJ1-2; perhaps TRBD1 as D (5 bases). Germline-derived CDR1 and CDR2 are MNHNY and SVGAGI (reference sequence). Deletions cut 6 bases from V and 8 bases from J, with 19 bases between. The CDR3 is 14 residues long. DNA of the CDR3: TGTGCCAGCAGGCTCCCCAGCCTCGGGGGGGGCTACACCTTC. As protein: CASRLPSLGGGYTF.

The chain joins TRBV9 to TRBJ2-1; D may be TRBD2 (6 bases). Trimming shortened V by 0 bases and J by 2 bases, and 12 bases separated the two germline ends. This CDR3 is built from 16 residues. Germline assignment: CDR1 SGDLS and CDR2 YYNGEE. CDR3 residues: CASSVGVSGTYNEQFF. The CDR3 DNA reads as TGTGCCAGCAGCGTAGGTGTTAGCGGAACCTACAATGAGCAGTTCTTC.

This clone was counted once. This rearrangement joins TRBV5-1 to TRBJ2-5; no clear D gene. CDR1 SGHRS and CDR2 YFSETQ come from the germline V gene. CDR3 length: 14 amino acids. The V gene lost 0 bases and the J gene lost 5 bases, with 11 bases spanning the gap. The CDR3 nucleotides read TGCGCCAGCAGCTTGGGCGTGTTGGGGGAGACCCAGTACTTC. Protein product: CASSLGVLGETQYF.

The chain uses TRBV15 and TRBJ2-3; 7 bases match TRBD1. Germline loops: CDR1 LNHNV, CDR2 YYDKDF (reference sequence). V shed 0 bases and J 4 bases; nucleotides not matched to a gene: 4. CDR3 size: 15 residues. The DNA of the CDR3 is TGTGCCACCAGCAGAGATCGGCAGGGGGCAGATACGCAGTATTTT. Residues: CATSRDRQGADTQYF.

This sequence joins TRBV6-6 and TRBJ2-1; the D is unclear. Germline CDR1 MNHNY, CDR2 SVGAGI (reference sequence). This CDR3 comprises 13 residues. The V end was cut by 5 bases, the J end by 7 bases, with 12 bases between. This CDR3 reads CASSPPIGNEQFF. As DNA, the CDR3 is TGTGCCAGCAGTCCCCCAATTGGTAATGAGCAGTTCTTC.

This clone was detected once. V is TRBV30 and J is TRBJ2-2, with 11 nucleotides matching TRBD2. Germline assignment: CDR1 GTSNPN and CDR2 SVGIG (reference sequence). The length of the CDR3 is 14 residues. V gave up 8 bases and J gave up 2 bases; unmatched junction bases: 4. Here the CDR3 reads CARRLAGNTGELFF. The CDR3, as DNA: TGTGCCAGGCGACTAGCGGGAAACACCGGGGAGCTGTTTTTT.

This clone was detected once. V is TRBV30 and J is TRBJ1-1; D gene ambiguous. The germline V gene has CDR1 GTSNPN and CDR2 SVGIG (reference sequence). V was pared by 8 bases and J by 1 base, with 11 bases between. The CDR3 sequence is 12 residues long. The CDR3 bases are TGTGCCGGAGACGGGCGGAACACTGAAGCTTTCTTT. Translated, it gives CAGDGRNTEAFF.

This sequence joins TRBV23-1 and TRBJ2-7, with 7 bases matching TRBD1. TRBV23-1 is assigned to the ORF class and has an uncertain function. This CDR3 region has 13 residues. The junction had 12 bases not matched to a gene; V was cut back by 11 bases and J by 5 bases. The CDR3 nucleotides read TGCGCCCCCAGGGGGTCTTACGACCACGAGCAGTACTTC. Its protein is CAPRGSYDHEQYF.

This CDR3 is CASHRVRGIEDTQYF. Here the CDR3 DNA reads TGTGCCAGCCACAGGGTCCGGGGAATTGAAGATACGCAGTATTTT. The V gene is TRBV19, the J gene TRBJ2-3, with D perhaps matching TRBD1 (6 bases). CDR1 and CDR2 from the germline V gene are LNHDA and SQIVND (reference sequence). V was clipped by 9 bases and J by 5 bases, with 21 bases between them. CDR3 length: 15 amino acids.

CDR3 DNA: TGTGCCAGCAGCTTCTCTCGAGGACAGGGAAATTCACCCCTCCACTTT. Protein: CASSFSRGQGNSPLHF. The chain carries TRBV7-6 and TRBJ1-6, with TRBD1 identical over 8 bases. CDR1 SGHVS and CDR2 FNYEAQ come from the germline V gene. The ends lost 3 bases at V and 7 bases at J; junction bases unmatched: 8. This CDR3 contains 16 residues.

V is TRBV19 and J is TRBJ1-1; D unclear. Trimming took off 1 base at V and 1 base at J, with 7 bases between the two ends. This CDR3 spans 14 amino acids. Per germline, CDR1 LNHDA and CDR2 SQIVND (reference sequence). The DNA of the CDR3 is TGTGCCAGTAGTATAGCGACGGGGAACACTGAAGCTTTCTTT. Amino acid sequence: CASSIATGNTEAFF.

The genes are TRBV7-9 and TRBJ2-1, with TRBD2 matching over 12 bases. CDR1 is SEHNR, CDR2 FQNEAQ, per germline (reference sequence). Trimming took 7 bases from V and 0 from J; bases not matched to a gene: 4. This CDR3 spans 16 amino acids. CDR3 coding DNA: TGTGCCAGCAACCTACTAGCGGGAGGCTCCTACAATGAGCAGTTCTTC. Translating gives CASNLLAGGSYNEQFF.

This clone was seen a handful of times. The chain recombines TRBV28 with TRBJ2-1; D gene unclear. The CDR3 sequence is 14 residues long. Germline lookup yields CDR1 MDHEN and CDR2 SYDVKM. V was shortened by 6 bases and J by 0 bases, with 9 bases between the two germline ends. CDR3 DNA sequence: TGTGCCAGCAGACTTAGTAGCTCCTACAATGAGCAGTTCTTC. Amino acid sequence: CASRLSSSYNEQFF.

This clone has a single count. J is TRBJ1-2 and V is TRBV28; 9 positions agree with TRBD1. The CDR3 covers 14 residues. From germline, CDR1 is MDHEN and CDR2 SYDVKM. The V and J ends lost 6 bases and 4 bases, in that order; junction bases with no gene match: 6. The DNA for the CDR3 is TGTGCCAGCAGGGTCCCGGGACAGGGCTATGGCTACACCTTC. Translating gives CASRVPGQGYGYTF.

There are a few counts of this clone. The J gene is TRBJ2-5, the V gene TRBV20-1; the D is unclear. CDR3 length: 10 amino acids. Germline V gene data show CDR1 as DFQATT and CDR2 as SNEGSKA (reference sequence). Trimming removed 1 base from V and 5 bases from J, with 2 bases in between. Written as DNA, the CDR3 is TGCAGTGCTAGAGGGGAGACCCAGTACTTC. It translates to CSARGETQYF.

The V call is TRBV12-5, the J call TRBJ1-2, with 8 nucleotides matching TRBD1. With 3 bases clipped from V and 1 base from J, the junction kept 13 bases outside the gene matches. The CDR3 runs to 18 residues. CDR1 is LGHNT and CDR2 is FRNRAP in the germline V gene. CDR3 nucleotide sequence: TGTGCTAGTGGTTTAATTCCCTACAGGGGGGATTTTAACTATGGCTACACCTTC. This translates into CASGLIPYRGDFNYGYTF. Combining the CDR3 with reference TRBV12-5 and TRBJ1-2 gives the whole variable domain DARVTQTPRHKVTEMGQEVTMRCQPILGHNTVFWYRQTMMQGLELLAYFRNRAPLDDSGMPKDRFSAEMPDATLATLKIQPSEPRDSAVYFCASGLIPYRGDFNYGYTFGSGTRLTVV.

The J gene is TRBJ1-1, the V gene TRBV20-1, with no clear D. The CDR3 totals 10 residues. V was trimmed by 3 bases and J by 10 bases, leaving 9 bases between them. From germline, CDR1 is DFQATT and CDR2 SNEGSKA (reference sequence). CDR3 nucleotide sequence: TGCAGTGCTAGGGAGGTTGCAGCTTTCTTT. Amino acids: CSAREVAAFF.

The V gene is TRBV5-8, the J gene TRBJ1-1; D gene ambiguous. V lost 1 base to trimming and J lost 7 bases, with 8 bases between them. Germline values: CDR1 SGHTS, CDR2 YDEGEE. The CDR3 has 12 residues. The CDR3 protein is CASSLLASEAFF. Here the CDR3 DNA reads TGTGCCAGCAGCTTGTTGGCCAGTGAAGCTTTCTTT.